The 10 T cell receptor beta chains below come from one sample, sequenced in a study of blood T cell repertoires in COVID-19. Only in-frame clones appear in the TCRdb table, and some are missing; sequencing was by immunoSEQ multiplex PCR. The sample includes over 200,000 clones, 88% of them seen just once. Sequencing was done on a sample of peripheral blood. These receptors were obtained from a man aged 55 to 70 who had recovered from COVID-19.

This clone was counted once. This chain uses TRBV27 with TRBJ1-3; D unclear. The germline V gene encodes CDR1 MNHEY and CDR2 SMNVEV (reference sequence). The length of the CDR3 is 14 residues. V shed 3 bases and J shed 0 bases, with 6 bases lying between them. This chain's CDR3 is CASSFSGSGNTIYF. CDR3 sequence (DNA): TGTGCCAGCAGTTTTTCGGGCTCTGGAAACACCATATATTTT.

This clone is a singleton in its sample. The rearrangement links TRBV2 to TRBJ2-1; possibly TRBD2 for D (7 bases). The CDR3 consists of 14 residues. The germline CDR1 and CDR2 sequences are SNHLY and FYNNEI. Deletions cut 8 bases from V and 7 bases from J, with 18 bases between. CDR3 in amino acids: CASCLGGLRNEQFF. The CDR3 DNA sequence: TGTGCCAGCTGCCTGGGGGGGCTTCGGAATGAGCAGTTCTTC. Looking up the rest from reference TRBV2 and TRBJ2-1 gives the full variable domain: EPEVTQTPSHQVTQMGQEVILRCVPISNHLYFYWYRQILGQKVEFLVSFYNNEISEKSEIFDDQFSVERPDGSNFTLKIRSTKLEDSAMYFCASCLGGLRNEQFFGPGTRLTVL.

The chain combines TRBV5-1 with TRBJ2-5; 9 bases are shared with TRBD2. The CDR3 consists of 17 residues. CDR1 SGHRS and CDR2 YFSETQ come from the germline V gene. With 5 bases clipped from V and 4 bases from J, the junction kept 15 bases outside the gene matches. DNA of the CDR3: TGCGCCAGCAGTACTGGACTTGGCGGGGGGGCACGAGAGACCCAGTACTTC. Translated, it gives CASSTGLGGGARETQYF.

The genes are TRBV6-6 and TRBJ2-3; a possible D gene is TRBD2 (5 bases). This CDR3 region has 14 residues. Germline CDR1 reads MNHNY; CDR2 reads SVGAGI (reference sequence). V was shortened by 0 bases and J by 4 bases, with 8 bases between the two germline ends. The CDR3 DNA is TGTGCCAGCAGTTACTCGAGAGGGCCAGATACGCAGTATTTT. This encodes CASSYSRGPDTQYF.

The chain couples TRBV7-9 to TRBJ1-2; 8 nucleotides align to TRBD1. The CDR3 runs 13 residues. V shed 5 bases, J shed 6 bases, and the junction held 5 bases outside the gene matches. Germline CDR1 reads SEHNR; CDR2 reads FQNEAQ (reference sequence). CDR3 amino acids: CASSKDRVDGYTF. CDR3 coding DNA: TGTGCCAGCAGCAAGGACAGGGTGGATGGCTACACCTTC.

The chain joins TRBV6-1 to TRBJ2-3; weak D call: TRBD2 (5 bases). The germline CDR1 and CDR2 sequences are MNHNS and SASEGT. Between the trimmed V and J ends, which lost 4 bases and 1 base, there was a span of 15 bases. The CDR3 contains 16 residues. The CDR3 loop is CASSAGLSWGTDTQYF. As DNA, the CDR3 is TGTGCCAGCAGTGCTGGACTGAGTTGGGGCACAGATACGCAGTATTTT.

The V call is TRBV6-5, the J call TRBJ1-6; D is ambiguous. Germline-derived CDR1 and CDR2 are MNHEY and SVGAGI. The CDR3 totals 12 residues. V dropped 6 bases and J dropped 7 bases, with 7 bases sitting between them. The CDR3 coding sequence is TGTGCCAGCAGGGGGAGAAATTCACCCCTCCACTTT. Translation: CASRGRNSPLHF.

The gene calls are TRBV7-8 and TRBJ2-7; no firm D call. V was pared by 0 bases and J by 1 base, with 7 bases between. This CDR3 region has 14 residues. Germline CDR1 is SGHVS and CDR2 is FQNEAQ. This CDR3 is CASSLAEVSYEQYF. CDR3 sequence (DNA): TGTGCCAGCAGCTTAGCTGAGGTTTCCTACGAGCAGTACTTC.

The rearrangement joins TRBV29-1 to TRBJ2-5; TRBD1 is a possible D gene (6 bases). Per the germline V gene, CDR1 is SQVTM and CDR2 is ANQGSEA. The length of the CDR3 is 15 residues. V was clipped by 0 bases and J by 4 bases, with 15 bases between them. The CDR3, as DNA: TGCAGCGTTGAAGATGTGTTACAGGGCATAGAGACCCAGTACTTC. This encodes CSVEDVLQGIETQYF.

The rearrangement uses TRBV5-1 and TRBJ2-2; 14 nucleotides match TRBD2. V lost 4 bases and J lost 2; bases outside the gene matches: 4. The CDR3 length is 17 residues. Germline values: CDR1 SGHRS, CDR2 YFSETQ. CDR3 protein: CASSPGLAGGNTGELFF. The DNA for the CDR3 is TGCGCCAGCAGCCCTGGACTAGCGGGGGGCAACACCGGGGAGCTGTTTTTT.